A single sample gave rise to the 8 T cell receptor beta chains below, sequenced in a study of metastatic and nonmetastatic thyroid tumors. Ahead of thyroid surgery, no patient had received treatment of any kind. TCRdb reanalyzed the PCR reads with MiXCR. The sample lists 30,000 to 40,000 clones; about a fifth were seen once. Sequencing was carried out using tumor tissue. Every receptor here comes from a male donor with papillary thyroid cancer or a benign thyroid nodule (not recorded which). Some clones in this sample may be carry-over from other donors' samples.

This clone was counted between two and nine times. CDR3 protein: CASSIEGYNEQFF. CDR3 DNA sequence: TGTGCCAGTAGTATTGAAGGTTACAATGAGCAGTTCTTC. This chain connects TRBV19 to TRBJ2-1; D gene uncertain. The germline CDR1 and CDR2 sequences are LNHDA and SQIVND (reference sequence). The CDR3 extends over 13 amino acids. Trimming stripped 3 bases from V and 4 bases from J, with 7 bases between. Drawing the rest from reference TRBV19 and TRBJ2-1, the complete variable domain is DGGITQSPKYLFRKEGQNVTLSCEQNLNHDAMYWYRQDPGQGLRLIYYSQIVNDFQKGDIAEGYSVSREKKESFPLTVTSAQKNPTAFYLCASSIEGYNEQFFGPGTRLTVL.

The chain couples TRBV28 to TRBJ1-1; possibly TRBD1 for D (5 bases). Per the germline V gene, CDR1 is MDHEN and CDR2 is SYDVKM. The ends were cut back, 5 bases at V and 4 bases at J, with 8 bases in the middle. This CDR3 comprises 12 residues. The CDR3 is CASSVGGTEAFF. In nucleotides, the CDR3 is TGTGCCAGCAGTGTGGGGGGCACTGAAGCTTTCTTT.

The chain joins TRBV15 to TRBJ1-5, with TRBD1 as a possible D gene (6 bases). This CDR3 has 14 amino acids. In germline, CDR1 is LNHNV, CDR2 YYDKDF (reference sequence). Trimming left V 1 base short and J 9 bases short, with 13 bases between. In nucleotides, the CDR3 is TGTGCCACCAGCAGAGGACTACAGGGCTGGCCCCAGCATTTT. This gives the protein CATSRGLQGWPQHF.

Judged by abundance, this clone is medium-sized. This rearrangement joins TRBV7-9 to TRBJ2-7; 10 bases are a match to TRBD1. The CDR3 is made up of 15 amino acids. Germline CDR1 and CDR2: SEHNR and FQNEAQ (reference sequence). Losses at the gene ends were 2 bases for V and 6 bases for J; bases not matched to a gene: 7. In nucleotides, the CDR3 is TGTGCCAGCAGCTTAACTGGGACAGGGGTGGGCGAGCAGTACTTC. Protein: CASSLTGTGVGEQYF.

This chain joins TRBV5-8 and TRBJ2-3, with 9 bases lining up with TRBD1. Looked up from germline, CDR1 is SGHTS and CDR2 is YDEGEE. Trimming at V came to 0 bases and at J to 5 bases, leaving 4 bases not matched to a gene. The CDR3 spans 15 residues. The CDR3 reads CASSLDGTGIDTQYF. The CDR3 DNA is TGTGCCAGCAGCTTGGACGGGACAGGGATAGATACGCAGTATTTT.

This chain connects TRBV27 to TRBJ1-2; D is possibly TRBD1 (6 bases). Per germline, CDR1 MNHEY and CDR2 SMNVEV (reference sequence). The CDR3 spans 13 residues. With 6 bases removed from V and 6 bases from J, the gap between germline ends came to 14 bases. The CDR3 loop reads CASRMGAFDGYTF. CDR3 nucleotides: TGTGCCAGCAGAATGGGGGCCTTCGATGGCTACACCTTC.

This chain links TRBV28 with TRBJ1-5; D unresolved. V was clipped by 4 bases and J by 16 bases, with 14 bases between them. This CDR3 is 11 amino acids long. Germline V gives CDR1 MDHEN, CDR2 SYDVKM. The CDR3 DNA sequence: TGTGCCAGCAGTTCCCTCGACTTTATACATTTT. This encodes CASSSLDFIHF. Full variable domain (rest looked up from reference TRBV28 and TRBJ1-5): DVKVTQSSRYLVKRTGEKVFLECVQDMDHENMFWYRQDPGLGLRLIYFSYDVKMKEKGDIPEGYSVSREKKERFSLILESASTNQTSMYLCASSSLDFIHFGDGTRLSIL.

In its sample, this clone ranks as medium-sized (0.01 to 0.1%). The chain has TRBV11-2 and TRBJ2-7; TRBD1 is a possible D gene (6 bases). Trimming took off 3 bases at V and 2 bases at J, with 14 bases between the two ends. CDR3 length: 15 amino acids. Germline V gene sequence: CDR1 SGHAT, CDR2 FQNNGV. The CDR3 is CASSFSPDRTYEQYF. DNA of the CDR3: TGTGCCAGCAGCTTTAGCCCGGACAGAACCTACGAGCAGTACTTC.